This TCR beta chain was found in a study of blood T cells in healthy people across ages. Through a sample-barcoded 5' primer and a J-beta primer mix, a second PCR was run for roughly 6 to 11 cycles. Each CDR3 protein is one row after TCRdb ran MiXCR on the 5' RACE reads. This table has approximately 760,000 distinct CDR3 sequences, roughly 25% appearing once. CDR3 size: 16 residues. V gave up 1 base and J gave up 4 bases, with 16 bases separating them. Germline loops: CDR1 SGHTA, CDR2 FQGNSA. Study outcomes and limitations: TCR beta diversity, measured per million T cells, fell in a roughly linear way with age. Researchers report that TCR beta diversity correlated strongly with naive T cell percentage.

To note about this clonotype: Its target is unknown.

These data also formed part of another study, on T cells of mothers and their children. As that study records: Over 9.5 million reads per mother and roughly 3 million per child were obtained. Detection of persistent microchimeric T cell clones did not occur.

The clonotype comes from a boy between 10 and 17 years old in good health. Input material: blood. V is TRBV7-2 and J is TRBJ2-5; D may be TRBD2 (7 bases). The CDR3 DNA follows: TGTGCCAGCAGCTTAGGCGAGGGGGGGTCGCTAGAGACCCAGTACTTC. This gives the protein CASSLGEGGSLETQYF.